This TCR beta chain was obtained from a study of T-cell memory formation after mild COVID-19. Study-level background: TCR clusters mostly belonged to single donors.

Germline assignment: CDR1 SEHNR and CDR2 FQNEAQ (reference sequence). The CDR3 sequence is 16 residues long. V dropped 3 bases and J dropped 0 bases, with 12 bases sitting between them. For this clonotype: Its antigen is currently unknown.

Findings of the study overall: A second wave of clones peaked on day 37, and their SARS-CoV-2 specificity went unconfirmed.

TCR alpha and TCR beta cDNA libraries with sample barcodes and UMIs came from 5'RACE using constant-segment primers. Via MiXCR, TCRdb re-called the 5' RACE reads, giving one row per CDR3 protein. In the table there are over 150,000 distinct CDR3 sequences, about 18% of which are singletons. This TCR came from a man aged 18 to 29 who had mild COVID-19 (a few samples of this study predate the infection). Cell type and time point are not known. The sequenced sample consisted of PBMCs or a T cell subset sorted from them (not recorded which). The rearrangement links TRBV7-9 to TRBJ1-3; the D gene is possibly TRBD1 (6 bases). CDR3: CASSLLQGLSGNTIYF. For the CDR3, the DNA is TGTGCCAGCAGCTTGCTACAGGGCCTCTCTGGAAACACCATATATTTT.